The next 6 T cell receptor beta chains were all read from a single sample in a study of cytomegalovirus exposure and HLA in healthy donors. This table comes from immunoSEQ multiplex PCR, and its TCRdb copy is limited to in-frame clones, with some not included. The sample holds about 140,000 clones, just over 85% seen once. The sample was PBMCs. These receptors were obtained from a woman aged 18-29 years in good health and CMV-seropositive.

This chain's CDR3 is CASSEQFRESGGAETQYF. Written as DNA, the CDR3 is TGTGCCAGCAGTGAACAATTTCGGGAAAGCGGGGGGGCGGAGACCCAGTACTTC. The chain carries TRBV6-1 and TRBJ2-5, with 10 bases aligning to TRBD2. Trimming took 2 bases from V and 5 from J; bases not matched to a gene: 14. Looked up from germline, CDR1 is MNHNS and CDR2 is SASEGT. The CDR3 sequence is 18 residues long.

The chain uses TRBV9 and TRBJ2-3, with TRBD1 matching 8 bases. After removal of 3 bases from V and 4 bases from J, the junction contained 7 bases not matched to a gene. The CDR3 is 15 residues long. Germline V gene sequence: CDR1 SGDLS, CDR2 YYNGEE. In nucleotides, the CDR3 is TGTGCCAGCAGCGCCCAGGGGGCTGGGCCAGATACGCAGTATTTT. Amino acids: CASSAQGAGPDTQYF.

The CDR3 coding sequence is TGTGCCTGGAGTGTTGGCGGGAGGCAGTTTCGCACAGATACGCAGTATTTT. Translating it yields CAWSVGGRQFRTDTQYF. The chain recombines TRBV30 with TRBJ2-3; 8 bases match TRBD2. V trimming: 0 bases; J trimming: 1 base; junction bases outside the gene matches: 9. The CDR3 runs to 17 residues. The germline V gene encodes CDR1 GTSNPN and CDR2 SVGIG (reference sequence).

The chain recombines TRBV6-1 with TRBJ2-2; 12 bases agree with TRBD2. The ends lost 2 bases at V and 6 bases at J; junction bases unmatched: 1. Per germline, CDR1 MNHNS and CDR2 SASEGT. CDR3 size: 15 residues. CDR3 sequence: CASSELAGGPGELFF. The CDR3 region has the DNA TGTGCCAGCAGTGAACTAGCGGGGGGGCCCGGGGAGCTGTTTTTT.

The rearrangement links TRBV7-2 to TRBJ2-1; a possible D gene is TRBD2 (5 bases). The CDR3 extends over 13 amino acids. Germline V gene lookup returns CDR1 SGHTA and CDR2 FQGNSA. The V end lost 2 bases, the J end lost 9 bases, and 11 bases lay between the germline ends. The CDR3: CASSLPLGVEQFF. The CDR3 nucleotides are TGTGCCAGCAGCTTACCACTAGGTGTTGAGCAGTTCTTC.

This clone was picked up one time. The chain links TRBV7-2 to TRBJ2-7; maybe TRBD2 (5 bases). V gave up 4 bases and J gave up 4 bases, with 17 bases separating them. The CDR3 length is 15 residues. The germline CDR1 and CDR2 sequences are SGHTA and FQGNSA. The CDR3 sequence: CASSSLPGMGYEQYF. As DNA, the CDR3 is TGTGCCAGCAGCTCCCTCCCCGGGATGGGGTACGAGCAGTACTTC.